The present TCR beta chain was sequenced within a study of beta chain features in type 1 diabetes. Regarding the study as a whole: Shortening that was moderate but significant affected the TCRB CDR3s of Type 1 diabetes patients in all four CD4+ subsets.

About this clone: Its antigen is not known.

Reverse transcribing all isolated RNA meant expressed TCRB transcripts were sequenced. Only in-frame clones appear in the TCRdb table, and some are missing; sequencing was by immunoSEQ multiplex PCR. The data show some 140,000 clones, about 10% seen once. Germline values: CDR1 SGHRS, CDR2 YFSETQ. The CDR3 is 15 residues long. V was clipped by 7 bases and J by 0 bases; unmatched bases: 4. The material sequenced was central memory CD4+ T cells from blood. The chain uses TRBV5-1 and TRBJ2-6, with 7 positions matching TRBD2. This sequence was found in a man aged 25-45 years with type 1 diabetes. CDR3 nucleotides: TGCGCCAGCGGGCCGGGGGGCTCTGGGGCCAACGTCCTGACTTTC. This codes for CASGPGGSGANVLTF.